This paragraph covers one TCR beta chain sequence. The antigen remains undetermined. The CDR3 is 12 amino acids. CDR1 and CDR2 (germline): MDHEN, SYDVKM. PCR employed 60 Vbeta and 13 Jbeta primers. This table comes from immunoSEQ multiplex PCR, and its TCRdb copy is limited to in-frame clones, with some not included. The sample consists of about 150,000 clones, about 84% of them appearing once. This sample was included in a study of cytomegalovirus exposure and HLA in healthy donors. As for the study in general: There were just under 400 genotyped donors. Of these, about 81% fell in the genetic ancestry cluster associated with self-reported Caucasian donors. General study findings and limits: The records held CMV serostatus as the only immune exposure information. Later genetic work tied a missense DCLRE1C variant to beta-chain V and J trimming. Most TCR beta V segments were productive about 87% or about 30% of the time in an earlier analysis.

This receptor was taken from a woman aged 40 to 50 in good health and CMV-seropositive. Sequencing used PBMCs. The V and J genes are TRBV28 and TRBJ2-5; TRBD2 agrees at 7 bases. The J call is in doubt because the DNA end fits TRBJ2-7 better. The CDR3 DNA sequence: TGTCTCAGCAAGCGGGGACCCTACGAGCAGTACTTC. Translation gives CLSKRGPYEQYF.